The next 30 T cell receptor beta chains were all read from a single sample in a study of response to subunit inactivated influenza vaccine. TCRdb reanalysed the RT-PCR reads using MiXCR and keeps one entry per CDR3 protein. The table includes fewer than 650,000 distinct CDR3 sequences, approximately 12% detected once. The material was PBMCs from blood, obtained roughly 46 days after vaccination. The receptors come from a middle-aged man who received an inactivated influenza vaccine.

The J gene is TRBJ2-1, the V gene TRBV3-1; 9 bases line up with TRBD1. The length of the CDR3 is 15 residues. With V trimmed by 0 bases and J by 6 bases, 3 bases remained unmatched. Germline V gives CDR1 LGHDT, CDR2 YNNKEL (reference sequence). The CDR3 loop reads CASSQEGQGFNEQFF. The DNA for the CDR3 is TGTGCCAGCAGCCAAGAGGGACAGGGCTTCAATGAGCAGTTCTTC.

This clonotype came up many times. This sequence joins TRBV3-1 and TRBJ2-5; 8 bases are a match to TRBD1. Germline V gene data show CDR1 as LGHDT and CDR2 as YNNKEL (reference sequence). The CDR3 spans 15 residues. The V segment lost 4 bases and the J segment 5 bases; nucleotides outside the gene matches: 9. In DNA, the CDR3 is TGTGCCAGCAGCCTAATCCTGGACAGGGTCGAGACCCAGTACTTC. It codes for CASSLILDRVETQYF.

This clonotype was seen a few times. The rearrangement joins TRBV7-2 to TRBJ1-2, with 9 nucleotides matching TRBD1. There are 12 residues in the CDR3. The V and J ends lost 5 bases and 8 bases, in that order; junction bases with no gene match: 3. Germline V gene lookup returns CDR1 SGHTA and CDR2 FQGNSA. CDR3 sequence (DNA): TGTGCCAGCAGCCGGGACAGGGTAGGCTACACCTTC. Translating gives CASSRDRVGYTF.

A note on this clonotype: This may stem from a read error, because a much larger clone lies one nucleotide away. The CDR3 sequence: CASSYHEQFF. The CDR3 coding sequence is TGTGCCAGCAGTTACCATGAGCAGTTCTTC. V usage is TRBV12-3 or TRBV12-4 and J usage is TRBJ2-1; no definite D call. V lost 4 bases and J 8 bases, leaving 3 bases between the germline ends. The CDR3 is made up of 10 amino acids.

In this sample, this clonotype turned up a few times. The gene calls are TRBV13 and TRBJ2-3; perhaps TRBD2 as D (5 bases). Germline assignment: CDR1 PRHDT and CDR2 FYEKMQ (reference sequence). The CDR3 runs 15 residues. Trimming stripped 2 bases from V and 3 bases from J, with 12 bases between. CDR3 sequence (DNA): TGTGCCAGCAGCTTATGGGAGAGTCCGACAGATACGCAGTATTTT. It codes for CASSLWESPTDTQYF.

This clonotype was seen ten or more times. The rearrangement links TRBV29-1 to TRBJ2-3, with D possibly TRBD1 on 5 matching bases. The CDR3 sequence is 13 residues long. V lost 1 base and J 3 bases, leaving 8 bases between the germline ends. Germline CDR1 reads SQVTM; CDR2 reads ANQGSEA. The CDR3 is CSVEGRATDTQYF. CDR3 coding DNA: TGCAGCGTTGAAGGCAGGGCTACAGATACGCAGTATTTT.

This clonotype came up a few times. This rearrangement joins TRBV9 to TRBJ2-5; possible D gene TRBD1, 6 bases. This CDR3 is 15 amino acids long. Germline values: CDR1 SGDLS, CDR2 YYNGEE. The ends were cut back, 4 bases at V and 5 bases at J, with 18 bases in the middle. This CDR3 reads CASSSEPGRGETQYF. The CDR3 nucleotides are TGTGCCAGCAGCTCAGAACCGGGAAGGGGGGAGACCCAGTACTTC.

This clonotype occurred many times. The chain combines TRBV5-6 with TRBJ2-2; D is possibly TRBD1 (6 bases). The germline V and J ends were trimmed by 4 bases and 0 bases, with 13 bases remaining between them. There are 16 residues in the CDR3. From germline, CDR1 is SGHDT and CDR2 YYEEEE. CDR3: CASSPGQRTNTGELFF. CDR3 coding DNA: TGTGCCAGCAGCCCCGGACAGCGAACGAACACCGGGGAGCTGTTTTTT. The full variable domain, completed using reference TRBV5-6 and TRBJ2-2, is DAGVTQSPTHLIKTRGQQVTLRCSPKSGHDTVSWYQQALGQGPQFIFQYYEEEERQRGNFPDRFSGHQFPNYSSELNVNALLLGDSALYLCASSPGQRTNTGELFFGEGSRLTVL.

V usage is TRBV24-1 and J usage is TRBJ1-1, with D unresolved. V was shortened by 1 base and J by 4 bases, with 6 bases between the two germline ends. This CDR3 has 13 residues. The germline gives CDR1 KGHDR, CDR2 SFDVKD. CDR3 DNA: TGTGCCACCAGTGATTTCTTGGGCACTGAAGCTTTCTTT. It specifies CATSDFLGTEAFF.

V usage is TRBV11-2 and J usage is TRBJ1-6; 7 nucleotides align to TRBD1. V gave up 5 bases and J gave up 10 bases; unmatched junction bases: 11. The CDR3 covers 15 residues. In germline, CDR1 is SGHAT, CDR2 FQNNGV. The CDR3 region is CASSAQAGGTSPLHF. The CDR3 DNA reads as TGTGCCAGCAGCGCGCAAGCAGGGGGGACCTCACCCCTCCACTTT.

This clonotype was recorded a few times. CDR3 sequence reads: CSVSGGETQYF. The CDR3 DNA reads TGCAGCGTGTCAGGCGGGGAGACCCAGTACTTC. J is TRBJ2-5 and V is TRBV29-1; weak D call: TRBD2 (5 bases). The CDR3 has 11 amino acids. Germline V gives CDR1 SQVTM, CDR2 ANQGSEA. V was clipped by 6 bases and J by 5 bases, with 10 bases between them.

This clonotype has only a few counts. The chain couples TRBV4-3 to TRBJ2-1, with 8 bases aligning to TRBD1. The ends lost 0 bases at V and 4 bases at J; junction bases unmatched: 11. Germline loops: CDR1 LGHNA, CDR2 YSLEER. This CDR3 spans 18 amino acids. DNA of the CDR3: TGCGCCAGCAGCCAAGATCTAAGTGAGGACAGGGCGTACAATGAGCAGTTCTTC. It encodes CASSQDLSEDRAYNEQFF.

The V call is TRBV20-1, the J call TRBJ1-4; no reliable D call. Germline V gene lookup returns CDR1 DFQATT and CDR2 SNEGSKA (reference sequence). This CDR3 contains 16 residues. V was cut by 2 bases and J by 0 bases, with 13 bases left in between. DNA of the CDR3: TGCAGTGCTAGAAACCCGGTCCCAACAACTAATGAAAAACTGTTTTTT. This encodes CSARNPVPTTNEKLFF.

This clonotype was found a few times. The CDR3: CAISESGDRSYEQYF. The CDR3 region has the DNA TGTGCCATCAGTGAGTCGGGGGATCGCTCCTACGAGCAGTACTTC. The chain is built from TRBV10-3 and TRBJ2-7; the D call may be TRBD1 or TRBD2 (5 bases each). V was trimmed by 0 bases and J by 0 bases, leaving 9 bases between them. Germline V CDR1 and CDR2: ENHRY, SYGVKD. The CDR3 length is 15 residues.

The V and J genes are TRBV5-5 and TRBJ1-5, with D tentatively TRBD1 (6 bases). V was cut by 4 bases and J by 11 bases, with 22 bases left in between. From germline, CDR1 is SGHKS and CDR2 YYEKEE (reference sequence). This CDR3 is 15 amino acids long. As DNA, the CDR3 is TGTGCCAGCAGCCCGAACCTGGACAGAGTCTGGTCCCAGCATTTT. The encoded protein is CASSPNLDRVWSQHF.

This clonotype was counted between two and nine times. The V call is TRBV7-6, the J call TRBJ1-5, with a weak D call TRBD1 (6 bases). The CDR3 contains 18 residues. Trimming took off 1 base at V and 4 bases at J, with 20 bases between the two ends. In germline, CDR1 is SGHVS, CDR2 FNYEAQ. The CDR3 spells CASSLGLDRQGRNQPQHF. CDR3 nucleotides: TGTGCCAGCAGCTTAGGGTTGGACAGACAAGGAAGGAATCAGCCCCAGCATTTT.

V gene TRBV20-1 combines with J gene TRBJ2-3; D assignment may be TRBD1 or TRBD2 (7 bases each). The CDR3 has 14 amino acids. Trimming removed 6 bases at V and 1 base at J, with 14 bases between. From germline, CDR1 is DFQATT and CDR2 SNEGSKA (reference sequence). This CDR3 reads CSAGGQGGTDTQYF. The CDR3 region has the DNA TGCAGTGCCGGGGGGCAGGGGGGCACAGATACGCAGTATTTT.

This chain joins TRBV20-1 and TRBJ1-2; D is unclear. Trimming pared 0 bases from V and 2 bases from J, leaving 13 bases between. Germline V gene sequence: CDR1 DFQATT, CDR2 SNEGSKA (reference sequence). CDR3 size: 15 residues. The CDR3 sequence is CSARDSTAGNYGYTF. CDR3 DNA sequence: TGCAGTGCTAGAGACAGTACGGCGGGAAACTATGGCTACACCTTC.

This clonotype turned up a few times. The V gene is TRBV7-9, the J gene TRBJ1-1; TRBD1 agrees at 9 bases. This CDR3 spans 14 amino acids. The ends lost 6 bases at V and 1 base at J; junction bases unmatched: 3. The germline V gene encodes CDR1 SEHNR and CDR2 FQNEAQ (reference sequence). CDR3 DNA sequence: TGTGCCAGCAGGGTACAGGGGGCGAACACTGAAGCTTTCTTT. Its protein is CASRVQGANTEAFF. The full variable domain, with the rest looked up from reference TRBV7-9 and TRBJ1-1, is DTGVSQNPRHKITKRGQNVTFRCDPISEHNRLYWYRQTLGQGPEFLTYFQNEAQLEKSRLLSDRFSAERPKGSFSTLEIQRTEQGDSAMYLCASRVQGANTEAFFGQGTRLTVV.

There are many counts of this clonotype. V gene TRBV29-1 combines with J gene TRBJ2-5; 10 nucleotides agree with TRBD1. This CDR3 comprises 16 residues. Germline loops: CDR1 SQVTM, CDR2 ANQGSEA. After removal of 0 bases from V and 1 base from J, the junction contained 5 bases not matched to a gene. For the CDR3, the DNA is TGCAGCGTTGAAGAAGCTGACAGGGGGCCCCAAGAGACCCAGTACTTC. The encoded protein is CSVEEADRGPQETQYF.

This clonotype was seen ten or more times. The genes are TRBV5-1 and TRBJ2-1; D tentatively reads TRBD1 or TRBD2 (6 bases each). Per the germline V gene, CDR1 is SGHRS and CDR2 is YFSETQ. There are 14 residues in the CDR3. V was clipped by 4 bases and J by 8 bases, with 16 bases between them. CDR3: CASSPSGALYEQFF. The CDR3, as DNA: TGCGCCAGCAGCCCGTCGGGGGCCTTGTATGAGCAGTTCTTC.

This clonotype has just a few counts. This chain connects TRBV9 to TRBJ2-7, with D tentatively TRBD1 (6 bases). CDR1 and CDR2 from the germline V gene are SGDLS and YYNGEE. V lost 0 bases and J lost 0, with 16 bases in between. This CDR3 spans 17 amino acids. The CDR3: CASSVEGMGAISYEQYF. CDR3 in DNA: TGTGCCAGCAGCGTAGAGGGGATGGGGGCCATCTCCTACGAGCAGTACTTC.

The V call is TRBV20-1, the J call TRBJ2-7; tentative D call: TRBD1 (7 bases). Trimming stripped 3 bases from V and 2 bases from J, with 11 bases between. The CDR3 covers 13 residues. From germline, CDR1 is DFQATT and CDR2 SNEGSKA (reference sequence). Written as DNA, the CDR3 is TGCAGTGCTAGTGCAGGGGGGACCTACGAGCAGTACTTC. Protein product: CSASAGGTYEQYF.

The rearrangement joins TRBV15 to TRBJ1-4; 7 nucleotides align to TRBD1. Germline V gene lookup returns CDR1 LNHNV and CDR2 YYDKDF (reference sequence). The CDR3 is made up of 18 amino acids. J lost 6 bases, V lost 1 base, and 14 bases had no gene match. The CDR3 sequence is CATSRGGPGTASYEKLFF. For the CDR3, the DNA is TGTGCCACCAGCAGAGGTGGTCCGGGGACAGCGTCTTATGAAAAACTGTTTTTT.

The V gene is TRBV29-1, the J gene TRBJ2-7; the D gene could be TRBD1 or TRBD2 (5 bases each). V was cut by 7 bases and J by 4 bases, with 20 bases left in between. There are 14 residues in the CDR3. CDR1 is SQVTM, CDR2 ANQGSEA, per germline. CDR3 sequence (DNA): TGCAGCGCCGGGGACGCAGGTCTAGAATACGAGCAGTACTTC. Translating gives CSAGDAGLEYEQYF.

V gene TRBV11-2 combines with J gene TRBJ2-7; 9 nucleotides match TRBD2. The CDR3 runs to 14 residues. With 6 bases clipped from V and 4 bases from J, the junction kept 7 bases outside the gene matches. Germline V gives CDR1 SGHAT, CDR2 FQNNGV. The CDR3 sequence is CASRWASGVYEQYF. CDR3 nucleotide sequence: TGTGCCAGCAGATGGGCTAGCGGGGTTTACGAGCAGTACTTC.

This clonotype has a count of ten or more. The gene calls are TRBV7-9 and TRBJ2-4; D might be TRBD1 or TRBD2, each matching 5 bases. This CDR3 has 12 amino acids. The ends were cut back, 1 base at V and 13 bases at J, with 11 bases in the middle. CDR1 is SEHNR, CDR2 FQNEAQ, per germline (reference sequence). The CDR3 protein is CASSLGLEGQYF. CDR3 in DNA: TGTGCCAGCAGCTTAGGTCTAGAGGGGCAGTACTTC.

The genes are TRBV6-2 or TRBV6-3 and TRBJ1-1; unclear D gene. CDR3 length equals 12 residues. Per the germline V gene, CDR1 is MNHEY and CDR2 is SVGEGT. V was cut by 4 bases and J by 5 bases, with 8 bases left in between. CDR3 loop: CASSSLGTEAFF. The CDR3 nucleotides are TGTGCCAGCAGTTCGCTCGGTACTGAAGCTTTCTTT.

This chain uses TRBV6-1 with TRBJ2-3; 8 nucleotides agree with TRBD1. CDR1 is MNHNS and CDR2 is SASEGT in the germline V gene. The junction had 10 bases not matched to a gene; V was cut back by 4 bases and J by 4 bases. The CDR3 sequence is 16 residues long. In DNA form, the CDR3 reads TGTGCCAGCAGTGCCAACAGGGGGTATTGGCCAGATACGCAGTATTTT. This codes for CASSANRGYWPDTQYF.

This clonotype was found a few times. The V and J genes are TRBV20-1 and TRBJ2-7, with 14 nucleotides matching TRBD2. The germline gives CDR1 DFQATT, CDR2 SNEGSKA (reference sequence). The CDR3 totals 15 residues. Unmatched junction bases numbered 8, after V lost 3 bases and J lost 7 bases. The CDR3 nucleotides read TGCAGTGCTAGGCCCGGGACTAGCGGGAGAGGGGAGCAGTACTTC. The encoded protein is CSARPGTSGRGEQYF.